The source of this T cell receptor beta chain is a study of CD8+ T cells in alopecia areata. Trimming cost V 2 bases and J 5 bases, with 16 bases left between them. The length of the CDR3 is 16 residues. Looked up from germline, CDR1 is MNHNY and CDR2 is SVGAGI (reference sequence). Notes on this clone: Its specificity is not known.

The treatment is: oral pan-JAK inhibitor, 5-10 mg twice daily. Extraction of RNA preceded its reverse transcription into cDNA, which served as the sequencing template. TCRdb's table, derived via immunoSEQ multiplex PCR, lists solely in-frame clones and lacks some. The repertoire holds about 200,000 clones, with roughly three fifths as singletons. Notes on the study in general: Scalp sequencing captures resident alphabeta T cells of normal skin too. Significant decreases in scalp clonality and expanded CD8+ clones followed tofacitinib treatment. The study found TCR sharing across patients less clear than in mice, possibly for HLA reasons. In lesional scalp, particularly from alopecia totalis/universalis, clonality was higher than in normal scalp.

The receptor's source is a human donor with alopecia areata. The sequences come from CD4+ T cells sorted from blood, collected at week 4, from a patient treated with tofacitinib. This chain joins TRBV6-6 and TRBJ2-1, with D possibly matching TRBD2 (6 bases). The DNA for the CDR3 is TGTGCCAGCAGTTACGTATTAGGGACTGGGCACAATGAGCAGTTCTTC. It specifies CASSYVLGTGHNEQFF.